This TCR beta chain was recovered during a study of cytomegalovirus exposure and HLA in healthy donors. Study-level results: CMV serostatus was the sole immune exposure information available. Links to common viral pathogens appeared, in a later analysis, for several of the most significant clusters. Altogether, some 160 TCR beta chains were recorded as cytomegalovirus-associated. Later work showed greater clonal expansion in HLA-associated TCR beta chains than in equally common others.

This clone was observed a single time. No antigen is known for it. V was clipped by 0 bases and J by 2 bases, with 5 bases between them. Germline assignment: CDR1 SGHAT and CDR2 FQNNGV. CDR3 length equals 13 residues. The PCR employed 60 Vbeta primers together with 13 Jbeta primers. Sequencing used immunoSEQ multiplex PCR; TCRdb keeps in-frame clones, though not all of them. The sample consists of roughly 73,000 clones, over 70% of them appearing once. The chain is built from TRBV11-2 and TRBJ2-7, with D unresolved. This TCR was sampled from a man in his 70s in good health and CMV-seronegative. Sequenced sample: PBMCs. The CDR3 loop reads CASSLDGPYEQYF. CDR3 coding DNA: TGTGCCAGCAGCTTAGATGGGCCCTACGAGCAGTACTTC. Looking up the rest from reference TRBV11-2 and TRBJ2-7 gives the full variable domain: EAGVAQSPRYKIIEKRQSVAFWCNPISGHATLYWYQQILGQGPKLLIQFQNNGVVDDSQLPKDRFSAERLKGVDSTLKIQPAKLEDSAVYLCASSLDGPYEQYFGPGTRLTVT.